This T cell receptor (beta chain) was recovered during a study of human T cells and chemical hapten exposure. Across the whole study: Scalp application of diphenylcyclopropenone was performed weekly in patients across the entire approximately 24-week study. The study's findings and limits: Having alopecia, donors may respond immunologically unlike healthy people.

The time point is: patch test 3, about 24 weeks after DPC sensitization. The treatment here: therapeutic diphenylcyclopropenone sensitization with weekly scalp DPC. Only after blood had been drawn was each patch test applied. V was cut by 3 bases and J by 2 bases, with 10 bases left in between. Germline CDR1 is DFQATT and CDR2 is SNEGSKA (reference sequence). This CDR3 has 14 residues. Notes on this clonotype: Its antigen is still unknown.

Each CDR3 protein is one row after TCRdb ran MiXCR on the RACE reads. The sample holds about 97,000 distinct CDR3 sequences, roughly a quarter seen once. The sample in question was whole blood, obtained in connection with sensitization to the hapten diphenylcyclopropenone (DPC). The clonotype comes from a man aged 40-50 years with alopecia areata. Some clones in this sample may be carry-over from other donors' samples. This chain links TRBV20-1 with TRBJ1-4; D uncertain. The CDR3 nucleotides are TGCAGTGCTAGGGATGCCCGCACTAATGAAAAACTGTTTTTT. Translated, it gives CSARDARTNEKLFF.